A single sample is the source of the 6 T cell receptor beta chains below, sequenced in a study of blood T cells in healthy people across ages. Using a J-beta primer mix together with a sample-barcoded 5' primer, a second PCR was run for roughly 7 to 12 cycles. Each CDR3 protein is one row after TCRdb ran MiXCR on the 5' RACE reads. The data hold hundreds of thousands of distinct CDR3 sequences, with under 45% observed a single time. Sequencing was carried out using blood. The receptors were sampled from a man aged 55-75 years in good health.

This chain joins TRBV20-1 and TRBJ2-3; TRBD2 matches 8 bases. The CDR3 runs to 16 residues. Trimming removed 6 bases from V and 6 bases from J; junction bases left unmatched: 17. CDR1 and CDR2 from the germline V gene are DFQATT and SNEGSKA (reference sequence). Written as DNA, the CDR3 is TGCAGTGCCCGGCCGAGACTAGCGAGAGGATCGGATACGCAGTATTTT. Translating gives CSARPRLARGSDTQYF.

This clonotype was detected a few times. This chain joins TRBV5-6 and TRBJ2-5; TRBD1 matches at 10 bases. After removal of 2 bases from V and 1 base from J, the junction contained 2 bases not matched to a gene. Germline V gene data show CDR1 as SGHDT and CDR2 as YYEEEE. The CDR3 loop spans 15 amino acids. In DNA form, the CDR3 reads TGTGCCAGCAGCTTTGGACAGGGGGGCCAAGAGACCCAGTACTTC. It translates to CASSFGQGGQETQYF.

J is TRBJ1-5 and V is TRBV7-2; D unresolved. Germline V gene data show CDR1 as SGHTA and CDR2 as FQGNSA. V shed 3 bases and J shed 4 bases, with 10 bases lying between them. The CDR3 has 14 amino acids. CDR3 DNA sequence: TGTGCCAGCAGCTTTGTTTCCGGGAATCAGCCCCAGCATTTT. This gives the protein CASSFVSGNQPQHF.

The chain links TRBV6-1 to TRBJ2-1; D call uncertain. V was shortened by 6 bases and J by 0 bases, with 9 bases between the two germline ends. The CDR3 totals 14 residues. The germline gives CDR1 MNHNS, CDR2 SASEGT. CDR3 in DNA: TGTGCCAGCAGGGGCACCCGCTCCTACAATGAGCAGTTCTTC. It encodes CASRGTRSYNEQFF.

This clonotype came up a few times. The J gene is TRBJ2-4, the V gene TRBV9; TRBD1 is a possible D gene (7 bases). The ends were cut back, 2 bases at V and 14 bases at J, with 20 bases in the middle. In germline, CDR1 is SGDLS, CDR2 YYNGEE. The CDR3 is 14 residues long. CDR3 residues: CASSVGPQSRGEYF. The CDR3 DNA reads TGTGCCAGCAGCGTTGGCCCCCAATCCAGGGGGGAGTACTTC.

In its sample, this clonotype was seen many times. The CDR3 loop reads CAISESPSGTNYNEQFF. The CDR3, as DNA: TGTGCCATCAGTGAGTCTCCAAGCGGGACCAACTACAATGAGCAGTTCTTC. The genes are TRBV10-3 and TRBJ2-1; 7 nucleotides match TRBD2. This CDR3 comprises 17 residues. The J segment lost 3 bases and the V segment lost 0 bases, leaving 8 bases of the junction unmatched. CDR1 is ENHRY and CDR2 is SYGVKD in the germline V gene.